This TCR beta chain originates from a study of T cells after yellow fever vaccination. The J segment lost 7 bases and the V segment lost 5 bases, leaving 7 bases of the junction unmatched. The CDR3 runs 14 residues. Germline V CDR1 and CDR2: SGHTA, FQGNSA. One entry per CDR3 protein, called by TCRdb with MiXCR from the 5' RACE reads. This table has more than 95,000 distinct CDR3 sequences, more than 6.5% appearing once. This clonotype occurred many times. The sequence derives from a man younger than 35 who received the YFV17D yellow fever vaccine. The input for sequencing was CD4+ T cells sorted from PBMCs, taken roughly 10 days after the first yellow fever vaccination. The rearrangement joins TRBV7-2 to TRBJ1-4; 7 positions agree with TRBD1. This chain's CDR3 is CASSLGRQGEKLFF. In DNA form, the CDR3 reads TGTGCCAGCAGCCTAGGACGACAGGGTGAAAAACTGTTTTTT.